What follows are 14 T cell receptor beta chains derived from one specimen sequenced in a study of blood T cell repertoires in COVID-19. Repertoires were generated with immunoSEQ multiplex PCR, while TCRdb's copy carries only in-frame clones and drops some. The sample records about 190,000 clones, approximately 84% being singletons. Sequenced material: peripheral blood. These receptors were collected from a woman in her 70s with active or convalescent COVID-19.

V is TRBV27 and J is TRBJ1-1, with a possible D match to TRBD1 (5 bases). The CDR3 extends over 15 amino acids. Germline-derived CDR1 and CDR2 are MNHEY and SMNVEV (reference sequence). Deletions cut 8 bases from V and 3 bases from J, with 19 bases between. The CDR3 DNA sequence: TGTGCCAGCCAATCGGGCGGGGGGAGGTACACTGAAGCTTTCTTT. Its protein product is CASQSGGGRYTEAFF.

The gene calls are TRBV14 and TRBJ2-7; TRBD2 matches 9 bases. After removal of 4 bases from V and 3 bases from J, the junction contained 4 bases not matched to a gene. The CDR3 contains 14 residues. CDR1 SGHDN and CDR2 FVKESK come from the germline V gene. This CDR3 is CASSPRLADYEQYF. Here the CDR3 DNA reads TGTGCCAGCAGCCCGAGACTAGCGGACTACGAGCAGTACTTC. Combining the CDR3 with reference TRBV14 and TRBJ2-7 gives the whole variable domain EAGVTQFPSHSVIEKGQTVTLRCDPISGHDNLYWYRRVMGKEIKFLLHFVKESKQDESGMPNNRFLAERTGGTYSTLKVQPAELEDSGVYFCASSPRLADYEQYFGPGTRLTVT.

The chain joins TRBV29-1 to TRBJ1-3, with D possibly matching TRBD1 (5 bases). The germline gives CDR1 SQVTM, CDR2 ANQGSEA. CDR3 length: 13 amino acids. The germline V and J ends were trimmed by 7 bases and 0 bases, with 10 bases remaining between them. CDR3 DNA: TGCAGCGGCGTCGGGGGCTCTGGAAACACCATATATTTT. Its protein product is CSGVGGSGNTIYF.

This clone was counted once. The rearrangement uses TRBV5-1 and TRBJ2-1; 11 nucleotides align to TRBD2. The ends lost 3 bases at V and 9 bases at J; junction bases unmatched: 8. The germline CDR1 and CDR2 sequences are SGHRS and YFSETQ. The CDR3 totals 15 residues. For the CDR3, the DNA is TGCGCCAGCAGCTCTATAGCGGGAGGGCCTATTGAGCAGTTCTTC. Encoded protein: CASSSIAGGPIEQFF.

The chain uses TRBV19 and TRBJ1-2; possible D gene TRBD1, 5 bases. V gave up 3 bases and J gave up 4 bases, with 12 bases separating them. Germline V lookup: CDR1 LNHDA, CDR2 SQIVND (reference sequence). There are 14 residues in the CDR3. The DNA of the CDR3 is TGTGCCAGTAGTATTCTCGGGGGGTTCTATGGCTACACCTTC. Amino acids: CASSILGGFYGYTF.

The table lists this clone with a few counts. This chain connects TRBV5-1 to TRBJ2-7, with D perhaps matching TRBD1 (8 bases). The germline V and J ends were trimmed by 0 bases and 12 bases, with 19 bases remaining between them. This CDR3 comprises 14 residues. Germline CDR1 SGHRS, CDR2 YFSETQ. The chain's CDR3 is CASSLEGTGLGGYF. The CDR3 region has the DNA TGCGCCAGCAGCTTGGAAGGGACAGGACTAGGGGGGTACTTC.

The V and J genes are TRBV24-1 and TRBJ2-1; 8 bases are shared with TRBD1. The CDR3 spans 14 residues. The germline CDR1 and CDR2 sequences are KGHDR and SFDVKD. J lost 8 bases, V lost 3 bases, and 5 bases had no gene match. The CDR3: CATSDRTGLYEQFF. CDR3 nucleotide sequence: TGTGCCACCAGTGATAGGACAGGGTTGTATGAGCAGTTCTTC.

The V gene is TRBV11-2, the J gene TRBJ2-7; D gene uncertain. This CDR3 comprises 11 residues. Between the trimmed V and J ends, which lost 5 bases and 3 bases, there was a span of 5 bases. Germline CDR1 is SGHAT and CDR2 is FQNNGV. CDR3 DNA: TGTGCCAGCAGCATGTACTACGAGCAGTACTTC. This codes for CASSMYYEQYF.

A single count supports this clone. The chain uses TRBV20-1 and TRBJ1-1, with D possibly matching TRBD1 (5 bases). Germline V gene sequence: CDR1 DFQATT, CDR2 SNEGSKA (reference sequence). The CDR3 totals 11 residues. V lost 1 base and J lost 11, with 11 bases in between. The CDR3 sequence: CSARVPRGAFF. The CDR3, as DNA: TGCAGTGCTAGAGTGCCCCGGGGGGCTTTCTTT.

The chain has TRBV7-2 and TRBJ2-7; TRBD2 is a possible D gene (6 bases). Between the trimmed V and J ends, which lost 3 bases and 4 bases, there was a span of 16 bases. There are 15 residues in the CDR3. The germline V gene has CDR1 SGHTA and CDR2 FQGNSA. This chain's CDR3 is CASSLRLAAGYEQYF. CDR3 in DNA: TGTGCCAGCAGCTTGAGGTTAGCGGCGGGTTACGAGCAGTACTTC.

The rearrangement uses TRBV2 and TRBJ2-1, with 11 bases aligning to TRBD2. The V gene's germline CDR1 is SNHLY and CDR2 FYNNEI. CDR3 size: 15 residues. V shed 6 bases and J 8 bases; nucleotides not matched to a gene: 9. This CDR3 reads CASRVTSGKGHEQFF. CDR3 coding DNA: TGTGCCAGCAGAGTGACTAGCGGGAAAGGCCATGAGCAGTTCTTC.

The chain employs TRBV5-1 and TRBJ2-1, with D tentatively TRBD2 (6 bases). The CDR3 has 15 amino acids. V was pared by 6 bases and J by 6 bases, with 19 bases between. In germline, CDR1 is SGHRS, CDR2 YFSETQ. Here the CDR3 DNA reads TGCGCCAGCATGGAGGGAGCGACAGTACCCAATGAGCAGTTCTTC. Its translation: CASMEGATVPNEQFF.

V gene TRBV11-2 combines with J gene TRBJ2-5; TRBD2 matches at 10 bases. The germline CDR1 and CDR2 sequences are SGHAT and FQNNGV. With 6 bases clipped from V and 5 bases from J, the junction kept 15 bases outside the gene matches. The CDR3 totals 17 residues. CDR3 in amino acids: CASRRGAGAGGRETQYF. DNA of the CDR3: TGTGCCAGCAGGAGAGGTGCAGGAGCGGGGGGGAGGGAGACCCAGTACTTC.

The V and J genes are TRBV2 and TRBJ2-2; D gene uncertain. In germline, CDR1 is SNHLY, CDR2 FYNNEI. This CDR3 is built from 15 residues. V gave up 5 bases and J gave up 2 bases, with 12 bases separating them. This CDR3 reads CASSKGQLNTGELFF. For the CDR3, the DNA is TGTGCCAGCAGTAAAGGGCAACTAAACACCGGGGAGCTGTTTTTT.